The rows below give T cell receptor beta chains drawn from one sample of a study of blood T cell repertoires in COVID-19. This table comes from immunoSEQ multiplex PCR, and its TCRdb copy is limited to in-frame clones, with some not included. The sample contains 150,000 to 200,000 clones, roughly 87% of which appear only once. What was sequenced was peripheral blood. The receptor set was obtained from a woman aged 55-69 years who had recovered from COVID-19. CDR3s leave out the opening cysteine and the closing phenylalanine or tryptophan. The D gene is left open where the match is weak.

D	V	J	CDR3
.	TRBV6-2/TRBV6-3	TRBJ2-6	ASSYRPGSSGANVLT
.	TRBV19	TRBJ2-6	ASSWAGQTSGANVLT
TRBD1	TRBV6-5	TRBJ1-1	ASRDLQGFEAF
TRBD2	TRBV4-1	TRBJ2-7	ASSQDTSGGLTSYEQY
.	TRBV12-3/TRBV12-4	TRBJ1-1	ASSLRGGSEAF
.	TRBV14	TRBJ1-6	ATSRRAGALNSPLH
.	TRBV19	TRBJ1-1	ASSIEGGSNTEAF
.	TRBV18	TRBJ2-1	ASSPRAGDSYNEQF
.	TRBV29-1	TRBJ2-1	SVEEAGDTYNEQF
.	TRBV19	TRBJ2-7	ASRYRGGSYEQY
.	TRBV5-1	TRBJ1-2	ASSSGGGDYGYT
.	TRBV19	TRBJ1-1	ASKEGRVNTEAF
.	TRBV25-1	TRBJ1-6	ASMAGTYNSPLH
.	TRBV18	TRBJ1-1	ASSPPNSMNTEAF
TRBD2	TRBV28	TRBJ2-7	ASSLVGRNYEQY
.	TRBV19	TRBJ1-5	ASEDGTRNQPQH
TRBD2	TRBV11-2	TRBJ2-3	ASSLPTSGGTDTQY
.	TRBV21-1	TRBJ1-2	ASSKEGTGRVNYGYT
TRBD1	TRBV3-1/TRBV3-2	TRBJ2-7	ASSQGGQGAWQY
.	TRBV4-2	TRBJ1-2	ASSQGGLNNYGYT
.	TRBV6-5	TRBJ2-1	ASSPLAGEQF
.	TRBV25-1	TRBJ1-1	ASAGGIDFNTEAF
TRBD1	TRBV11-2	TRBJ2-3	ASSPYRGHDTQY
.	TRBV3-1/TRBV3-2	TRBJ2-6	ASSQDYRASGANVLT
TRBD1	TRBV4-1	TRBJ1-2	ASSQSPGTEKGAVYT
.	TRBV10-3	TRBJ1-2	AISERQGRNGYT
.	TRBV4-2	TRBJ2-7	ASSQGQTSYEQY
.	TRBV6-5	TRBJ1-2	ASELDGNYGYT
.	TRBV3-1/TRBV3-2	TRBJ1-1	ASSQGVGQDTEAF
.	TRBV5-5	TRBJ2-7	ATGTYVYEQY
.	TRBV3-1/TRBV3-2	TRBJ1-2	ASSQDGIGAAVYGYT
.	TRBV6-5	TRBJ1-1	ASSYLQGDTEAF
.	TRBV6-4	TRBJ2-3	ASSRELTDTQY
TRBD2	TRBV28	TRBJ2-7	ASSYGLAGGSREQY
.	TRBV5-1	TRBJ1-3	ASSLIPGEGGNTIY
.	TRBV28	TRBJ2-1	ASSFRLAGDNEQF
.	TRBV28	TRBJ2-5	ASSPYRQGLNQETQY
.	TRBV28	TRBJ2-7	ASSGSEALDYEQY
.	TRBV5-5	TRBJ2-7	ASSSAGTVTPYEQY
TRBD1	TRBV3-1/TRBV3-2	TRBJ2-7	ASSPLPAGGYEQY
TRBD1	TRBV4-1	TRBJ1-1	ASSQPFGGGGGTEAF